Below, 10 T cell receptor beta chains from the same sample are listed, as sequenced in a study of blood T cells in healthy people across ages. Combining a sample-barcoded 5' primer with a J-beta primer mix, a second PCR ran for roughly 7 to 12 cycles. TCRdb re-called the 5' RACE reads with MiXCR, one entry per CDR3 protein. The table records roughly 730,000 distinct CDR3 sequences, roughly 50% of them present only once. The sequenced sample was blood. The receptor source for this set is a man aged 40-49 years in good health.

This clonotype has at least ten counts. The gene calls are TRBV6-5 and TRBJ2-5; TRBD2 agrees at 7 bases. This CDR3 has 14 amino acids. The trim removed 6 bases at V and 3 bases at J, leaving 7 bases unmatched. CDR1 and CDR2 (germline): MNHEY, SVGAGI. CDR3 sequence: CASSHPAGEETQYF. The DNA for the CDR3 is TGTGCCAGCAGCCACCCCGCGGGGGAAGAGACCCAGTACTTC.

The gene calls are TRBV5-4 and TRBJ2-7; D is unresolved. The germline V gene encodes CDR1 SGHNT and CDR2 YYREEE (reference sequence). Trimming cost V 0 bases and J 0 bases, with 7 bases left between them. CDR3 length: 14 amino acids. The CDR3 reads CASSLGVNSYEQYF. CDR3 DNA sequence: TGTGCCAGCAGCTTGGGTGTTAACTCCTACGAGCAGTACTTC.

The chain carries TRBV28 and TRBJ2-5, with 9 bases fitting TRBD1. In germline, CDR1 is MDHEN, CDR2 SYDVKM. The CDR3 extends over 15 amino acids. The V gene end was trimmed by 6 bases and the J gene end by 5 bases; junction bases not matched to a gene: 10. CDR3 protein: CASSLPGQGRETQYF. In DNA form, the CDR3 reads TGTGCCAGCAGCCTGCCCGGACAGGGGAGGGAGACCCAGTACTTC.

The chain joins TRBV4-2 to TRBJ2-7; D perhaps matches TRBD1 (5 bases). V lost 1 base and J 7 bases, leaving 20 bases between the germline ends. Germline V gene lookup returns CDR1 LGHNA and CDR2 YNFKEQ. There are 16 residues in the CDR3. The CDR3 loop is CASSQVAMGWGNEQYF. The CDR3 DNA sequence: TGTGCCAGCAGCCAAGTGGCGATGGGGTGGGGCAATGAGCAGTACTTC.

The chain combines TRBV29-1 with TRBJ2-4; tentative D call: TRBD1 (5 bases). The CDR3 runs to 13 residues. Germline assignment: CDR1 SQVTM and CDR2 ANQGSEA. Deletions cut 0 bases from V and 6 bases from J, with 9 bases between. In nucleotides, the CDR3 is TGCAGCGTTGAAGATCTTCAGGGAAACATTCAGTACTTC. The encoded protein is CSVEDLQGNIQYF.

This chain links TRBV20-1 with TRBJ1-1; D gene unclear. Trimming took 2 bases from V and 1 from J, leaving 14 bases between them. The germline CDR1 and CDR2 sequences are DFQATT and SNEGSKA (reference sequence). CDR3 length: 15 amino acids. The CDR3 region has the DNA TGCAGTGCTAGAATCCCGGACGCAAAGAACACTGAAGCTTTCTTT. Translating gives CSARIPDAKNTEAFF.

The V and J genes are TRBV9 and TRBJ2-7, with 8 bases identical to TRBD2. Germline loops: CDR1 SGDLS, CDR2 YYNGEE. The CDR3 is 15 residues long. Unmatched junction bases numbered 8, after V lost 4 bases and J lost 2 bases. The CDR3 region has the DNA TGTGCCAGCAGCACTAGCGGAGTCGGGCCCTACGAGCAGTACTTC. Translation: CASSTSGVGPYEQYF.

The CDR3 nucleotides read TGCGCCAGCAGCCCCGGGGACAGGGAGGAAGGGTACACTGAAGCTTTCTTT. It is translated as CASSPGDREEGYTEAFF. The chain is built from TRBV5-1 and TRBJ1-1; 9 bases are shared with TRBD1. This CDR3 is 17 amino acids long. Germline assignment: CDR1 SGHRS and CDR2 YFSETQ. The V segment lost 4 bases and the J segment 3 bases; nucleotides outside the gene matches: 13.

The CDR3 nucleotides are TGTGCCTCTAGTCCCCCCGGCACGAGAGAGACCCAGTACTTC. The encoded protein is CASSPPGTRETQYF. The chain employs TRBV6-2 or TRBV6-3 and TRBJ2-5; no definite D call. Germline CDR1 reads MNHEY; CDR2 reads SVGEGT. V lost 11 bases to trimming and J lost 4 bases, with 20 bases between them. The CDR3 covers 14 residues.

Written as DNA, the CDR3 is TGTGCCAGCAGCCAAGACCAGGGGCAGGGGGGCTACACCTTC. Its protein is CASSQDQGQGGYTF. The J gene is TRBJ1-2, the V gene TRBV7-9; perhaps TRBD1 as D (6 bases). The CDR3 is 14 residues long. Trimming removed 5 bases from V and 8 bases from J, with 18 bases in between. CDR1 SEHNR and CDR2 FQNEAQ come from the germline V gene (reference sequence).